The 9 T cell receptor beta chains below were found in one sample sequenced in a study of blood T cell repertoires in COVID-19. Some clones are missing from TCRdb's copy, which holds only in-frame ones; the method was immunoSEQ multiplex PCR. This sample has around 70,000 clones, with approximately 78% found just once. Sequenced input: peripheral blood. Every receptor here comes from a woman of 80 years or more with active or convalescent COVID-19.

V is TRBV25-1 and J is TRBJ2-7, with 12 bases aligning to TRBD1. Per germline, CDR1 MGHDK and CDR2 SYGVNS. The CDR3 is made up of 15 amino acids. J gave up 9 bases and V 2 bases, and 8 bases lay outside the gene matches. Here the CDR3 DNA reads TGTGCCAGCAGTGAACCCGGGACAGGGGGCGGACGGCAGTACTTC. It specifies CASSEPGTGGGRQYF.

This clone has just a few counts. This sequence joins TRBV6-6 and TRBJ1-1, with 9 nucleotides matching TRBD1. Germline CDR1 and CDR2: MNHNY and SVGAGI (reference sequence). This CDR3 spans 16 amino acids. After removal of 2 bases from V and 0 bases from J, the junction contained 4 bases not matched to a gene. CDR3 in DNA: TGTGCCAGCAGTTACAAGGGACAGGGCCTGAACACTGAAGCTTTCTTT. This translates into CASSYKGQGLNTEAFF.

The CDR3 is CASSQVTFYEQYF. Written as DNA, the CDR3 is TGTGCCAGCAGCCAAGTTACTTTCTACGAGCAGTACTTC. The rearrangement links TRBV4-2 to TRBJ2-7; D not certain. CDR1 LGHNA and CDR2 YNFKEQ come from the germline V gene. The CDR3 covers 13 residues. V was shortened by 1 base and J by 3 bases, with 7 bases between the two germline ends.

The chain carries TRBV28 and TRBJ1-1; a possible D gene is TRBD1 (5 bases). The CDR3 contains 16 residues. The ends were cut back, 6 bases at V and 1 base at J, with 18 bases in the middle. The V gene's germline CDR1 is MDHEN and CDR2 SYDVKM. The DNA of the CDR3 is TGTGCCAGCAGGAAGAACGACAGACAGAAGAACACTGAAGCTTTCTTT. It specifies CASRKNDRQKNTEAFF.

The V and J genes are TRBV29-1 and TRBJ2-1; 10 nucleotides align to TRBD2. This CDR3 comprises 16 residues. J lost 0 bases, V lost 4 bases, and 6 bases had no gene match. The germline V gene has CDR1 SQVTM and CDR2 ANQGSEA. The CDR3 DNA is TGCAGCGTTGTGACTAGCGGGTCGAGCTCCTACAATGAGCAGTTCTTC. This gives the protein CSVVTSGSSSYNEQFF.

The rearrangement links TRBV30 to TRBJ2-3; 9 positions agree with TRBD2. The V and J ends lost 0 bases and 3 bases, in that order; junction bases with no gene match: 4. Germline V CDR1 and CDR2: GTSNPN, SVGIG (reference sequence). The CDR3 has 15 amino acids. The CDR3 loop reads CAWSVGLAGTDTQYF. CDR3 bases: TGTGCCTGGAGTGTAGGGCTAGCGGGAACAGATACGCAGTATTTT.

This chain uses TRBV29-1 with TRBJ2-3; 10 positions match TRBD2. V was pared by 4 bases and J by 4 bases, with 11 bases of the junction left unmatched. The CDR3 loop spans 16 amino acids. Germline V lookup: CDR1 SQVTM, CDR2 ANQGSEA. In DNA form, the CDR3 reads TGCAGCGTTGTTGGTCGGGGACTAGCGATTGCAGATACGCAGTATTTT. Its protein product is CSVVGRGLAIADTQYF.

V gene TRBV19 combines with J gene TRBJ2-1; D gene uncertain. The germline V gene has CDR1 LNHDA and CDR2 SQIVND (reference sequence). The ends were cut back, 5 bases at V and 8 bases at J, with 13 bases in the middle. The CDR3 loop spans 13 amino acids. The chain's CDR3 is CASSRAREYEQFF. The CDR3, as DNA: TGTGCCAGTAGTCGAGCCCGAGAATATGAGCAGTTCTTC.

This clone was recorded a few times. This chain links TRBV5-1 with TRBJ2-7; 9 nucleotides align to TRBD2. The length of the CDR3 is 15 residues. Germline values: CDR1 SGHRS, CDR2 YFSETQ. V was pared by 4 bases and J by 0 bases, with 5 bases of the junction left unmatched. The CDR3 spells CASSVNSGSSYEQYF. The CDR3 nucleotides are TGCGCCAGCAGCGTCAATAGCGGGAGCTCCTACGAGCAGTACTTC.